Listed below are T cell receptor beta chains from one sample, sequenced in a study of T cell responses to AZD1222 COVID-19 vaccine. Libraries were prepared by immunoSEQ multiplex PCR; TCRdb keeps only in-frame clonotypes and omits some of them. The data contain about 94,000 clones, about 88% of them singletons. The sequences come from peripheral blood, collected on day 0 of AZD1222 vaccination. Source of these receptors: an adult in good health. CDR3s include the opening cysteine and the closing phenylalanine or tryptophan. Fields, in order: V gene, clone size, D gene, J gene, CDR3 DNA, CDR3 protein. The D gene is left open where the match is weak. Some rows have no size entry. The others give once, few or many, or a class for an expanded clone.

TRBV29-1	once	.	TRBJ2-1	TGCAGCGTTGTCGGGGTCTATGAGCAGTTCTTC	CSVVGVYEQFF
TRBV7-6	.	.	TRBJ2-7	TGTGCCAGCAGCCCCCGACAGCTTTCCTACGAGCAGTACTTC	CASSPRQLSYEQYF
TRBV30	.	.	TRBJ1-1	TGTGCCTGGAGTGACAGGGTCACTGAAGCTTTCTTT	CAWSDRVTEAFF
TRBV28	.	.	TRBJ1-5	TGTGCCAGCAGTTTGGTCGGGGCTCGCCAGCCCCAGCATTTT	CASSLVGARQPQHF
TRBV6-5	.	.	TRBJ1-5	TGTGCCAGCAGTTACTCGAAGGTGGGCAATCAGCCCCAGCATTTT	CASSYSKVGNQPQHF
TRBV10-1	.	.	TRBJ2-5	TGCGCCAGCAGCCGTAGGATGGGAGAGACCCAGTACTTC	CASSRRMGETQYF
TRBV28	.	TRBD2	TRBJ2-7	TGTGCCAGCGATAGCGGGGGCAACTCCTACGAGCAGTACTTC	CASDSGGNSYEQYF
TRBV2	once	.	TRBJ1-3	TGTGCCAGCACTGTAACCTCTGGAAACACCATATATTTT	CASTVTSGNTIYF
TRBV5-4	once	.	TRBJ2-7	TGTGCCAGCAGCTTGGGTGCAGGGTCCTACGAGCAGTACTTC	CASSLGAGSYEQYF
TRBV6-1	.	.	TRBJ1-2	TGTGCCAGCAGGGAAGGCTCTGGCTACACCTTC	CASREGSGYTF
TRBV3-1/TRBV3-2	.	.	TRBJ1-3	TGTGCCAGCAGCCCTCAGTCCTCTGGAAACACCATATATTTT	CASSPQSSGNTIYF
TRBV12-3/TRBV12-4	.	.	TRBJ1-1	TGTGCCAGCAGTTTTAGTGGGTATACTGAAGCTTTCTTT	CASSFSGYTEAFF
TRBV7-9	once	.	TRBJ1-6	TGTGCCAGCAGCGCCTCTCATGGATCACCCCTCCACTTT	CASSASHGSPLHF
TRBV20-1	once	.	TRBJ1-4	TGCAGTGCCCTCCGGCCCGAAAAACTGTTTTTT	CSALRPEKLFF